The 14 T cell receptor beta chains reported below all come from one sample, sequenced in a study of blood T cell repertoires in COVID-19. Assay used: immunoSEQ multiplex PCR; TCRdb lists only in-frame clones, some missing. This table holds roughly 130,000 clones, 82% found once. Sequences were obtained from peripheral blood. These receptor sequences come from a woman in her 70s with acute or convalescent COVID-19.

This sequence joins TRBV27 and TRBJ2-7, with TRBD1 matching 9 bases. V was pared by 5 bases and J by 0 bases, with 5 bases of the junction left unmatched. CDR3 length: 15 amino acids. CDR1 and CDR2 from the germline V gene are MNHEY and SMNVEV (reference sequence). Here the CDR3 DNA reads TGTGCCAGCAGTAAGGGACAGGGTAGCTCCTACGAGCAGTACTTC. The encoded protein is CASSKGQGSSYEQYF.

V is TRBV4-1 and J is TRBJ1-1; 7 nucleotides align to TRBD1. This CDR3 region has 15 residues. J gave up 3 bases and V 3 bases, and 7 bases lay outside the gene matches. Per germline, CDR1 MGHRA and CDR2 YSYEKL. CDR3 residues: CASSHSTGSDTEAFF. In nucleotides, the CDR3 is TGCGCCAGCAGCCATTCGACAGGGTCGGACACTGAAGCTTTCTTT.

The rearrangement links TRBV5-6 to TRBJ2-3; TRBD2 agrees at 11 bases. Trimming at V came to 4 bases and at J to 6 bases, leaving 10 bases not matched to a gene. Germline V gene data show CDR1 as SGHDT and CDR2 as YYEEEE. CDR3 length equals 16 residues. The CDR3 DNA follows: TGTGCCAGCAGCATTAGACTAGCGGGGCGATCGGATACGCAGTATTTT. This translates into CASSIRLAGRSDTQYF.

As for this clone: Other DNA sequences in this specimen translate into the identical CDR3. The genes are TRBV15 and TRBJ1-1; D is uncertain. The CDR3 covers 15 residues. Germline V CDR1 and CDR2: LNHNV, YYDKDF (reference sequence). Deletions cut 1 base from V and 1 base from J, with 10 bases between. The CDR3 loop reads CATSRVARANTEAFF. DNA for the CDR3: TGTGCCACCAGCAGAGTGGCGAGGGCGAACACTGAAGCTTTCTTT.

This rearrangement joins TRBV3-1 (or the pseudogene TRBV3-2) to TRBJ2-3, with D tentatively TRBD1 (5 bases). Germline CDR1 is LGHDT and CDR2 is YNNKEL (reference sequence). The CDR3 loop spans 12 amino acids. V was trimmed by 4 bases and J by 6 bases, leaving 8 bases between them. CDR3 nucleotide sequence: TGTGCCAGCAGCCCAGGGCTGGATACGCAGTATTTT. Residues: CASSPGLDTQYF.

The chain combines TRBV27 with TRBJ1-5; D is unclear. V gave up 5 bases and J gave up 9 bases, with 17 bases separating them. The CDR3 loop spans 14 amino acids. From germline, CDR1 is MNHEY and CDR2 SMNVEV (reference sequence). The CDR3 coding sequence is TGTGCCAGCAGTCCCTTCCCCGGGCGGGGGCCCCAGCATTTT. This translates into CASSPFPGRGPQHF.

This clone was counted a single time. The chain links TRBV10-3 to TRBJ2-2; D perhaps matches TRBD1 (5 bases). This CDR3 region has 14 residues. Trimming shortened V by 10 bases and J by 1 base, and 13 bases separated the two germline ends. Germline V gene data show CDR1 as ENHRY and CDR2 as SYGVKD. This chain's CDR3 is CATEGQGNTGELFF. The DNA for the CDR3 is TGTGCCACTGAAGGGCAGGGGAACACCGGGGAGCTGTTTTTT.

This chain joins TRBV6-5 and TRBJ1-1, with D perhaps matching TRBD1 (5 bases). CDR3 length equals 15 residues. CDR1 and CDR2 from the germline V gene are MNHEY and SVGAGI. Between the trimmed V and J ends, which lost 5 bases and 0 bases, there was a span of 13 bases. The CDR3 DNA is TGTGCCAGCAGTACAGGTCCCCCGTTGAACACTGAAGCTTTCTTT. This gives the protein CASSTGPPLNTEAFF.

This clone is a singleton in its sample. V is TRBV7-9 and J is TRBJ2-3; D remains ambiguous. The germline V gene has CDR1 SEHNR and CDR2 FQNEAQ (reference sequence). The CDR3 has 16 amino acids. Trimming took off 5 bases at V and 0 bases at J, with 15 bases between the two ends. CDR3 DNA: TGTGCCAGCAGCCCCTCCCGAAGAGCTAGCACAGATACGCAGTATTTT. Amino acid sequence: CASSPSRRASTDTQYF.

The CDR3 region is CASSKGQRGYTF. The CDR3 DNA reads as TGTGCCAGCAGTAAGGGACAACGGGGCTACACCTTC. The chain joins TRBV25-1 to TRBJ1-2, with D possibly matching TRBD1 (6 bases). The V and J ends lost 5 bases and 8 bases respectively, with 12 bases between them. CDR3 length: 12 residues. Germline V gene data show CDR1 as MGHDK and CDR2 as SYGVNS.

This clone was counted between two and nine times. This sequence joins TRBV7-2 and TRBJ1-2; D may be TRBD1 (5 bases). The ends were cut back, 0 bases at V and 7 bases at J, with 15 bases in the middle. The CDR3 runs 15 residues. Germline assignment: CDR1 SGHTA and CDR2 FQGNSA. CDR3 bases: TGTGCCAGCAGCTTAGCGAATAGTGTCAGGGCTGGCTACACCTTC. The encoded protein is CASSLANSVRAGYTF. Full variable domain (rest looked up from reference TRBV7-2 and TRBJ1-2): GAGVSQSPSNKVTEKGKDVELRCDPISGHTALYWYRQSLGQGLEFLIYFQGNSAPDKSGLPSDRFSAERTGGSVSTLTIQRTQQEDSAVYLCASSLANSVRAGYTFGSGTRLTVV.

In nucleotides, the CDR3 is TGCGCCAGCAGACCCCCTAGCTCCTACAATGAGCAGTTCTTC. It specifies CASRPPSSYNEQFF. The chain has TRBV5-1 and TRBJ2-1; D gene unclear. Trimming pared 5 bases from V and 0 bases from J, leaving 9 bases between. Germline V CDR1 and CDR2: SGHRS, YFSETQ. CDR3 size: 14 residues.

This clone was seen just once. V gene TRBV3-1 (or the pseudogene TRBV3-2) combines with J gene TRBJ1-5; D not resolved. Deletions cut 3 bases from V and 5 bases from J, with 8 bases between. The CDR3 runs 13 residues. Germline CDR1 and CDR2: LGHDT and YNNKEL (reference sequence). Here the CDR3 DNA reads TGTGCCAGCAGCCAGTATTTCGATCAGCCCCAGCATTTT. It encodes CASSQYFDQPQHF.

This chain joins TRBV4-2 and TRBJ1-1; a weak D match, TRBD1 (6 bases). Germline lookup yields CDR1 LGHNA and CDR2 YNFKEQ. The CDR3 consists of 15 residues. Trimming pared 2 bases from V and 5 bases from J, leaving 15 bases between. CDR3 residues: CASSQIQGQGTEAFF. In DNA, the CDR3 is TGTGCCAGCAGCCAAATACAGGGCCAAGGGACTGAAGCTTTCTTT.